Included here is one T cell receptor (beta chain) sequence, with context. The antigen is unknown. Trimming cost V 4 bases and J 6 bases, with 18 bases left between them. In germline, CDR1 is MGHDK, CDR2 SYGVNS. This CDR3 contains 15 residues. The data derive from a study of T cell repertoires in cytomegalovirus infection. Study details: Well-studied HLA-B-restricted epitopes and recently identified HLA-C-restricted epitopes of CMV were both used in the study. A matching HLA type, together with CMV infection, was signaled by public TCR beta signatures. General observations from the study: HLA-C-restricted CMV-specific TCR beta clonotypes were dominant in the ex vivo response. Adding up the frequency of public TCR beta families identified people who carried CMV plus the relevant HLA.

TCRdb recomputed calls from the reads with MiXCR, one row per CDR3 protein. Among hundreds of thousands of distinct CDR3 sequences, approximately 46% were seen once, and the ten largest hold 43%. The sequence derives from a human donor in good health (CMV status not recorded). Some clones in this sample may be carry-over from other donors' samples. Sequencing was performed on cultured PBMCs, taken from culture after CMV antigen stimulation. The chain carries TRBV25-1 and TRBJ1-1, with D possibly TRBD1 on 5 matching bases. CDR3 DNA: TGTGCCAGCAGTGCCCCGGCAGGGCGAAACGCTGAAGCTTTCTTT. This sequence encodes CASSAPAGRNAEAFF.